This T cell receptor (beta chain) is from a study of blood T cell repertoires in COVID-19. Study-wide context: Italy, Spain and the United States were the sources of the convalescent and acute COVID-19 samples.

V was trimmed by 5 bases and J by 5 bases, leaving 19 bases between them. Germline V gene lookup returns CDR1 MDHEN and CDR2 SYDVKM. CDR3 length equals 15 residues. Clones were sequenced by immunoSEQ multiplex PCR, and TCRdb holds only the in-frame ones, with some missing. The table records just over 350,000 clones, less than 90% of them present only once. Individuals drawn from approximately 26 US areas were about 18 to 100 years old. Cohort 3 recovery required two negative PCRs, clearance, or symptom resolution. The rearrangement uses TRBV28 and TRBJ2-7, with TRBD2 as a possible D gene (5 bases). The TCR originated in a woman younger than 45 who had recovered from COVID-19. Sequences were obtained from PBMCs or T cells enriched from blood (not recorded which). CDR3 loop: CASSTPLRDPNEQYF. CDR3 DNA sequence: TGTGCCAGCAGTACACCGCTTCGGGATCCCAACGAGCAGTACTTC.